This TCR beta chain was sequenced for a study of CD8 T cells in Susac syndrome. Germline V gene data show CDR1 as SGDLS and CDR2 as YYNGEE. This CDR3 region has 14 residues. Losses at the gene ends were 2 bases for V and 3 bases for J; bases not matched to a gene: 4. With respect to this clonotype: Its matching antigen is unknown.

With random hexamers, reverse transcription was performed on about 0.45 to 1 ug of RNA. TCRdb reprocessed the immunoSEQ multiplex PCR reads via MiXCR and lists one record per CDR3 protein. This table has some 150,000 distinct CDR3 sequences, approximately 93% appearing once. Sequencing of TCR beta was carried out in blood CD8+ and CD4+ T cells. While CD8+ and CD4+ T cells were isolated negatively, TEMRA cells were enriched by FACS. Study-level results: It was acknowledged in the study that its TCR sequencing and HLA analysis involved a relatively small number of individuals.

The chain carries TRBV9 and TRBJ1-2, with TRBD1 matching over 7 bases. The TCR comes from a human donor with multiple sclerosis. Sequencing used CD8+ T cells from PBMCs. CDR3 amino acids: CASSVYGQDYGYTF. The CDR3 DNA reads TGTGCCAGCAGCGTCTATGGACAGGACTATGGCTACACCTTC.